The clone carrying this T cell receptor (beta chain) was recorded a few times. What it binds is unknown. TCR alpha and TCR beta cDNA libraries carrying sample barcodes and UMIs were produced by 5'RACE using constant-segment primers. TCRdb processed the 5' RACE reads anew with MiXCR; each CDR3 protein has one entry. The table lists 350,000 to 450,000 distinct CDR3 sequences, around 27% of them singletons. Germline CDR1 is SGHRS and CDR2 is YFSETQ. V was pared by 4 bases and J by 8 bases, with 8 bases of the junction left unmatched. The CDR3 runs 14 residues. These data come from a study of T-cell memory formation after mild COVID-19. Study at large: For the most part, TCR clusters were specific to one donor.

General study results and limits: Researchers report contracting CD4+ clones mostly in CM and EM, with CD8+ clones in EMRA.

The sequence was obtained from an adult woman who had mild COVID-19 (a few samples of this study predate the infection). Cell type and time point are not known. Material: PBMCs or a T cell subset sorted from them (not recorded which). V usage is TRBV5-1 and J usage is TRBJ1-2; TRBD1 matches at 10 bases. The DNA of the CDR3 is TGCGCCAGCAGCCCACGGACAGGGGGACTCGGCTACACCTTC. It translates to CASSPRTGGLGYTF.